This TCR beta chain was captured by sequencing in a study of breast tumors, draining lymph nodes, adjacent tissues. Overall study results and limits: Tumors had less TCR diversity than lymph nodes, more than nontumor tissue. Most tumor T cells seemingly derive from lymph node, then expand in tumor. Tumor and nontumor repertoires were significantly more similar in luminal-like than in basal-like breast cancer.

V was pared by 5 bases and J by 11 bases, with 5 bases of the junction left unmatched. Germline V gene data show CDR1 as SGHTA and CDR2 as FQGNSA. The CDR3 loop spans 12 amino acids. This clonotype is medium-sized within its sample. Its antigen is unknown. TCRdb fed the multiplex PCR reads into MiXCR, producing one record per CDR3 protein. Seen here are about 21,000 distinct CDR3 sequences, roughly 50% observed once, and the top ten hold roughly 7.4%. This receptor was identified in a female donor with breast cancer. Some clones in this sample may be carry-over from other donors' samples. Sequencing used breast tumor tissue. This chain joins TRBV7-2 and TRBJ2-3, with TRBD1 identical over 9 bases. CDR3 DNA sequence: TGTGCCAGCAGCCTCCGGGACAGGGTGCAGTATTTT. This codes for CASSLRDRVQYF.